This T cell receptor beta chain appears in the sequencing data of a study of a mutant IDH1 vaccine in newly diagnosed glioma (dated by TCRdb to the early 2020s). At the level of the whole study: Of the roughly 30 treated patients, approximately 62% were male and around 40% were female, and the mean age was roughly 40 years. Before enrollment, patients had received standard therapy of radiotherapy alone, temozolomide alone, or radiochemotherapy with temozolomide; most received the combination. Peripheral blood was collected at six visits: V03 (baseline), V05, V07, V10, V12 and V13. Longitudinal TCRB deep sequencing was done for 25 to 30 treated patients, wherever samples were available for exploratory analyses. The paper as a whole reports these results and caveats: Immune responses induced by the vaccine were seen in 90% to 95% of patients across multiple MHC alleles. Availability determined which PBMC samples were chosen for TCRB deep sequencing. According to the authors, sample limitations meant that analyses of patient blood samples could not be reproduced. Pseudoprogression seemed to be unrelated to changes in the top peripheral T cell clonotypes found by TCRB sequencing.

CDR1 and CDR2 were assigned from the germline V gene as SGHRS and YFSETQ. Inclusive of the bounding cysteine and phenylalanine, the CDR3 is 16 residues long. Just the 48-base CDR3 DNA is kept, in frame starting at base 1. The V and J ends are trimmed by 3 bases and 3 bases, leaving 16 bases between them. Points on this clone: Its antigen is still unknown. One base away there is no much larger clone; base qualities are not given.

Library preparation used the immunoSEQ multiplex PCR assay. Rearranged TCR beta chain sequences were amplified using the hsTCRB Kit according to the manufacturer's protocol. Sequencing of TCRB libraries was carried out on an Illumina MiSeq. The authors' pipeline ran thus. The kit vendor's proprietary platform handled demultiplexing, trimming and gene mapping. TCRdb holds this immuneACCESS table with in-frame rearrangements only. Some clones are missing; in checked studies, unresolved V genes explain under half, and the rest has no known cause. The D gene and trimming were derived from the DNA, and the V and J assignments and clone size from that table. The sample has about 98,000 clones on record, around nine tenths of them singletons. The ten largest make up roughly 0.54% of the sample. Interpreted using the paper, the time point label stands for: baseline, week 1 (first vaccination visit). According to the study, the label for this sample's treatment or condition signals: pre-vaccination baseline after standard-of-care therapy. Donors had newly diagnosed WHO grade 3 or 4 IDH1-mutant astrocytomas with loss of nuclear ATRX. The samples were drawn from NOA16, a multicentre, single-arm, open-label phase I trial in Germany that tested a mutant IDH1 peptide vaccine in humans for the first time. Blood drawn at visit V03 was used as the baseline sample for immunogenicity testing. Genomic DNA for TCRB sequencing was extracted from EDTA blood using the DNeasy Blood and Tissue Kit.

Recombination joined TRBV5-1 with TRBJ1-3, with TRBD1 perhaps the D gene, on 5 matching bases. This specimen consisted of PBMCs, obtained from a glioma patient treated with radiotherapy, temozolomide or both. This clonotype was sampled from a woman between 45 and 65 years old with glioma. This receptor carries the CDR3 CASSWQGASNGNTIYF. The bases read TGCGCCAGCAGCTGGCAGGGTGCATCTAATGGAAACACCATATATTTT. The entire variable domain, with the stretches around the CDR3 drawn from the reference TRBV5-1 and TRBJ1-3 proteins, is KAGVTQTPRYLIKTRGQQVTLSCSPISGHRSVSWYQQTPGQGLQFLFEYFSETQRNKGNFPGRFSGRQFSNSRSEMNVSTLELGDSALYLCASSWQGASNGNTIYFGEGSWLTVV.